A single sample is the source of the 15 T cell receptor beta chains below, sequenced in a study of blood T cell repertoires in COVID-19. Repertoires were generated with immunoSEQ multiplex PCR, while TCRdb's copy carries only in-frame clones and drops some. Here the sample spans around 130,000 clones, roughly nine tenths being singletons. Sequencing was carried out using peripheral blood. These receptors originate from a man between 65 and 85 years old with active or convalescent COVID-19.

The chain couples TRBV7-2 to TRBJ1-1; D uncertain. Germline CDR1 SGHTA, CDR2 FQGNSA. V lost 6 bases and J 1 base, leaving 15 bases between the germline ends. This CDR3 spans 15 amino acids. DNA of the CDR3: TGTGCCAGCAGGTGGTCTAATGAGGGGAACACTGAAGCTTTCTTT. It is translated as CASRWSNEGNTEAFF. Using reference TRBV7-2 and TRBJ1-1 for the parts outside the CDR3, the full variable domain is GAGVSQSPSNKVTEKGKDVELRCDPISGHTALYWYRQSLGQGLEFLIYFQGNSAPDKSGLPSDRFSAERTGGSVSTLTIQRTQQEDSAVYLCASRWSNEGNTEAFFGQGTRLTVV.

The rearrangement joins TRBV5-1 to TRBJ2-5, with 7 bases that match TRBD1. Germline assignment: CDR1 SGHRS and CDR2 YFSETQ. V lost 7 bases and J lost 1; bases outside the gene matches: 4. The CDR3 is made up of 13 amino acids. The CDR3 spells CASARDSQETQYF. The DNA for the CDR3 is TGCGCCAGCGCCAGGGACAGCCAAGAGACCCAGTACTTC. Combining the CDR3 with reference TRBV5-1 and TRBJ2-5 gives the whole variable domain KAGVTQTPRYLIKTRGQQVTLSCSPISGHRSVSWYQQTPGQGLQFLFEYFSETQRNKGNFPGRFSGRQFSNSRSEMNVSTLELGDSALYLCASARDSQETQYFGPGTRLLVL.

The gene calls are TRBV29-1 and TRBJ2-1, with 8 nucleotides matching TRBD2. V dropped 4 bases and J dropped 6; count of bases not matched to a gene: 11. Germline V gene data show CDR1 as SQVTM and CDR2 as ANQGSEA. The CDR3 loop spans 15 amino acids. The CDR3 region has the DNA TGCAGCGTTGCTCAGCGGGAGTCTCGTTCCAATGAGCAGTTCTTC. This translates into CSVAQRESRSNEQFF.

The J gene is TRBJ1-4, the V gene TRBV5-1, with TRBD1 matching over 9 bases. This CDR3 comprises 17 residues. With V trimmed by 3 bases and J by 4 bases, 10 bases remained unmatched. Germline V gives CDR1 SGHRS, CDR2 YFSETQ. CDR3 sequence (DNA): TGCGCCAGCAGCTGGGGGACAGGGTTGTTCCTTAATGAAAAACTGTTTTTT. Protein sequence: CASSWGTGLFLNEKLFF.

The V gene is TRBV28, the J gene TRBJ2-2; D possibly corresponds to TRBD2 (5 bases). Germline CDR1 is MDHEN and CDR2 is SYDVKM. The CDR3 sequence is 14 residues long. Trimming removed 4 bases from V and 7 bases from J, with 13 bases in between. CDR3 sequence reads: CASSSAGGVGELFF. The CDR3 DNA follows: TGTGCCAGCAGTTCGGCAGGAGGTGTCGGGGAGCTGTTTTTT.

J is TRBJ2-1 and V is TRBV5-1; D may be TRBD1 (6 bases). The V and J ends lost 0 bases and 8 bases respectively, with 12 bases between them. Germline-derived CDR1 and CDR2 are SGHRS and YFSETQ. The CDR3 runs 14 residues. CDR3 DNA sequence: TGCGCCAGCAGCTTGGGGGGCAGGGGCGATGAGCAGTTCTTC. It is translated as CASSLGGRGDEQFF. The full variable domain, rest sourced from reference TRBV5-1 and TRBJ2-1, is KAGVTQTPRYLIKTRGQQVTLSCSPISGHRSVSWYQQTPGQGLQFLFEYFSETQRNKGNFPGRFSGRQFSNSRSEMNVSTLELGDSALYLCASSLGGRGDEQFFGPGTRLTVL.

CDR3: CASSQGPIGGGPHNTGELFF. CDR3 coding DNA: TGCGCCAGCAGCCAAGGCCCTATTGGGGGAGGGCCGCATAACACCGGGGAGCTGTTTTTT. V and J are TRBV4-1 and TRBJ2-2; 7 bases match TRBD2. The germline gives CDR1 MGHRA, CDR2 YSYEKL. The CDR3 spans 20 residues. Trimming removed 1 base from V and 2 bases from J; junction bases left unmatched: 16.

V is TRBV29-1 and J is TRBJ2-7, with D possibly being TRBD1 (5 bases). This CDR3 comprises 14 residues. Trimming cost V 7 bases and J 9 bases, with 25 bases left between them. CDR1 and CDR2 (germline): SQVTM, ANQGSEA. The CDR3 DNA reads as TGCAGCGCCGTGGAGACAGCCCAATCCGGCGGGCAGTACTTC. It translates to CSAVETAQSGGQYF.

V is TRBV10-3 and J is TRBJ2-7; D is uncertain. The CDR3 covers 14 residues. V was trimmed by 2 bases and J by 2 bases, leaving 10 bases between them. Germline CDR1 ENHRY, CDR2 SYGVKD. CDR3 amino acids: CAISEKTPTYEQYF. CDR3 DNA: TGTGCCATCAGTGAGAAGACACCAACCTACGAGCAGTACTTC.

This clone was detected a few times. V gene TRBV19 combines with J gene TRBJ1-1; 7 positions agree with TRBD1. This CDR3 is built from 16 residues. The V segment lost 0 bases and the J segment 1 base; nucleotides outside the gene matches: 5. Germline V CDR1 and CDR2: LNHDA, SQIVND (reference sequence). This CDR3 is CASSIDFRQGNTEAFF. As DNA, the CDR3 is TGTGCCAGTAGTATAGATTTTCGACAGGGGAACACTGAAGCTTTCTTT.

The genes are TRBV6-5 and TRBJ1-6; D gene unclear. The CDR3 runs to 16 residues. Trimming pared 0 bases from V and 10 bases from J, leaving 16 bases between. Germline V CDR1 and CDR2: MNHEY, SVGAGI. The CDR3, as DNA: TGTGCCAGCAGTTACTCGCGATTAGGAGGTGGGTCACCCCTCCACTTT. Translating gives CASSYSRLGGGSPLHF.

This sequence joins TRBV6-6 and TRBJ1-6; no definite D call. Germline values: CDR1 MNHNY, CDR2 SVGAGI (reference sequence). The germline V and J ends were trimmed by 10 bases and 10 bases, with 20 bases remaining between them. The CDR3 covers 14 residues. CDR3 amino acids: CATNRGNNGSPLHF. CDR3 DNA: TGTGCCACCAACCGGGGAAACAATGGATCACCCCTCCACTTT.

V gene TRBV28 combines with J gene TRBJ1-1, with D maybe TRBD1 (6 bases). Deletions cut 2 bases from V and 3 bases from J, with 10 bases between. The germline V gene has CDR1 MDHEN and CDR2 SYDVKM. This CDR3 is built from 14 residues. CDR3 DNA: TGTGCCAGCAGTTTAACGACAGGTGACACTGAAGCTTTCTTT. Translating gives CASSLTTGDTEAFF.

For the CDR3, the DNA is TGTGCCAGCAGTTTAGGTTGGGTTTGGGGGCTTCAGCCCCAGCATTTT. Protein sequence: CASSLGWVWGLQPQHF. V and J are TRBV28 and TRBJ1-5, with D maybe TRBD1 (6 bases). The ends were cut back, 2 bases at V and 6 bases at J, with 17 bases in the middle. The CDR3 runs to 16 residues. CDR1 and CDR2 (germline): MDHEN, SYDVKM.

The chain has TRBV28 and TRBJ1-6; 8 nucleotides agree with TRBD1. Germline trimming cut 7 bases from V and 9 bases from J; bases unmatched to any gene: 5. This CDR3 is 13 amino acids long. Germline V gene data show CDR1 as MDHEN and CDR2 as SYDVKM. CDR3 region: CASTTGVGSPLHF. The DNA of the CDR3 is TGTGCCAGCACGACAGGGGTGGGTTCACCCCTCCACTTT.